This TCR beta chain came from a study of blood T cell repertoires in COVID-19. Study as a whole: Donors in the United States, Italy and Spain gave samples during acute or convalescent COVID-19. Nucleic acid was either cDNA or gDNA, and it came from T cells, B-cell-depleted T cells, or PBMCs.

Patients at the Seattle site were enrolled during active infection and followed longitudinally. As originally analysed: Amplified reference gene primers provided the basis for estimating nucleated cell counts. The data were produced by immunoSEQ multiplex PCR, yet TCRdb's version contains in-frame clones alone and is incomplete. V and J calls and clone size follow that table, whereas D and trimming were derived from the DNA. The sample holds about 370,000 clones, roughly 90% seen once. This clone was observed a few times. The V gene's germline CDR1 is MRHNA and CDR2 SNTAGT. After removal of 0 bases from V and 4 bases from J, the junction contained 6 bases not matched to a gene. The CDR3 has 17 residues.

The material sequenced was peripheral blood. This clonotype was sampled from a woman in her twenties or thirties with COVID-19, enrolled during active disease. The chain carries TRBV6-4 and TRBJ2-3; 11 nucleotides line up with TRBD1. CDR3 DNA: TGTGCCAGCAGTGACTCGATGGGACAGGGGGATGCAGATACGCAGTATTTT. This gives the protein CASSDSMGQGDADTQYF.